This is a list of T cell receptor beta chains from one sample in a study of T cells in Graves' hyperthyroidism and ophthalmopathy. TCRdb reanalysed the multiplex PCR reads using MiXCR and keeps one entry per CDR3 protein. The table has 650,000 to 750,000 distinct CDR3 sequences, 14% seen once. Sequencing was performed on blood. The receptors derive from a young woman with Graves' hyperthyroidism. Each CDR3 is given with its conserved first and last residue. The D gene is left open where the match is weak. The size of a clone is reported for some rows only, either as once, few or many, or as a class for expanded clones.

V,D,J,size,DNA,CDR3
TRBV4-3,TRBD2,TRBJ2-2,many,TGCGCCAGCAGCCCCCGGGAGGGAACCGGGGAGCTGTTTTTT,CASSPREGTGELFF
TRBV28,TRBD1,TRBJ1-1,many,TGTGCCAGCAACCCCCGGACAGGGTCCGACACTGAAGCTTTCTTT,CASNPRTGSDTEAFF
TRBV11-2,NA,TRBJ2-5,many,TGTGCCAGCAGCTCCACGGGGTTGGAGACCCAGTACTTC,CASSSTGLETQYF
TRBV5-6,NA,TRBJ2-7,many,TGTGCCAGCAGCTCCCTAGCCAGCAGGTACGAGCAGTACTTC,CASSSLASRYEQYF
TRBV5-1,NA,TRBJ2-2,NA,TGCGCCAGCAGCTTGGATCCCACCGGGGAGCTGTTTTTT,CASSLDPTGELFF
TRBV2,TRBD2,TRBJ2-3,many,TGTGCCAGCAGTGAATCGCTGCGGGAGAGCACAGATACGCAGTATTTT,CASSESLRESTDTQYF
TRBV20-1,TRBD1,TRBJ2-7,many,TGCAGTGCTAGAGATCGGGGCAGGGGGCACTACGAGCAGTACTTC,CSARDRGRGHYEQYF
TRBV4-1,NA,TRBJ2-7,few,TGCGCCAGCAGCCAAGATTACACCTACGAGCAGTACTTC,CASSQDYTYEQYF
TRBV19,TRBD1,TRBJ1-1,few,TGTGCCACCCGGGACAGGGGGTGGGCTTTCTTT,CATRDRGWAFF
TRBV20-1,TRBD1,TRBJ1-2,NA,TGCAGTGCTAGAGTTACTAAGACAGGGGGAACTGGCTACACCTTC,CSARVTKTGGTGYTF
TRBV7-2,TRBD1,TRBJ2-7,NA,TGTGCCAGCAGCTTTTCCGGGACAGGGTATGGGTACGAGCAGTACTTC,CASSFSGTGYGYEQYF
TRBV2,NA,TRBJ2-7,NA,TGTGCCAGCAGTGAAACCGGGTTGAGCTCCTACGAGCAGTACTTC,CASSETGLSSYEQYF
TRBV19,NA,TRBJ2-2,NA,TGTGCCAGTAGTATAGATCAAGTGCCCGGGGAGCTGTTTTTT,CASSIDQVPGELFF
TRBV3-1,NA,TRBJ2-7,NA,TGTGCCAGCAGCCGCCCCAGTACGAACGGGGTCTACGAGCAGTACTTC,CASSRPSTNGVYEQYF
TRBV20-1,TRBD1,TRBJ2-3,many,TGCAGTGCTGAGGGACAGGGGACCACAGATACGCAGTATTTT,CSAEGQGTTDTQYF
TRBV20-1,NA,TRBJ1-4,NA,TGCAGTGCTAGAGAGTGGGGTAATGAAAAACTGTTTTTT,CSAREWGNEKLFF
TRBV6-1,NA,TRBJ2-5,many,TGTGCCAGCAGAGCGGGACTGGGGACAGACCAGTACTTC,CASRAGLGTDQYF
TRBV20-1,NA,TRBJ2-7,many,TGCAGTGCTAGTGGCCAGATCTACGAGCAGTACTTC,CSASGQIYEQYF
TRBV10-3,NA,TRBJ1-2,NA,TGTGCCATCAGTGAGGTCATAGAGAGCTATGGCTACACCTTC,CAISEVIESYGYTF
TRBV28,NA,TRBJ2-2,few,TGTGCCAGCAGTTTCCCCGCCCGAGGACCCACCGCGGACACCGGGGAGCTGTTTTTT,CASSFPARGPTADTGELFF
TRBV28,NA,TRBJ1-1,NA,TGTGCCAGCAGTTTTAACAGGTGGAACACTGAAGCTTTCTTT,CASSFNRWNTEAFF
TRBV5-1,NA,TRBJ2-2,few,TGCGCCAGCAGCTTGGTCGGCAGACCGAACAGCGGGGAGCTGTTTTTT,CASSLVGRPNSGELFF
TRBV29-1,NA,TRBJ2-2,many,TGCAGCGTTGGTCAGGAGAACACCGGGGAGCTGTTTTTT,CSVGQENTGELFF
TRBV15,TRBD2,TRBJ2-3,many,TGTGCCACCAGCGGGGGGACTAGCGGGAGACCAGATACGCAGTATTTT,CATSGGTSGRPDTQYF
TRBV28,TRBD1,TRBJ2-7,many,TGTGCCAGCAGTTTATGGGACAGGGGGAGCGAGCAGTACTTC,CASSLWDRGSEQYF
TRBV7-9,NA,TRBJ2-2,NA,TGTGCCAGCAGCCCGAAAGGGGCGGGACCAGACGGCGGGGAGCTGTTTTTT,CASSPKGAGPDGGELFF
TRBV28,TRBD1,TRBJ1-1,few,TGTGCCAGCAGTTTAACCAGGGGGTCCACTGAAGCTTTCTTT,CASSLTRGSTEAFF
TRBV7-9,TRBD2,TRBJ2-5,NA,TGTGCCAGCAGCCCCCCTTCGGCTAGCGGGAAAGGGAAGCAAGAGACCCAGTACTTC,CASSPPSASGKGKQETQYF
TRBV15,NA,TRBJ1-3,few,TGTGCCACCAGCAGAGGTGACTCGAACTCTGGAAACACCATATATTTT,CATSRGDSNSGNTIYF
TRBV27,NA,TRBJ1-2,many,TGTGCCAGCAGTCCAGGGGCCTACTATGGCTACACCTTC,CASSPGAYYGYTF
TRBV4-3,NA,TRBJ2-1,NA,TGCGCCAGCAGCCAAAAGAGGGTCAGGGTCTCCTACAATGAGCAGTTCTTC,CASSQKRVRVSYNEQFF
TRBV2,TRBD2,TRBJ2-3,many,TGTGCCAGCAGTGTACCTAGCGGGAGCGGTTTTTACACAGATACGCAGTATTTT,CASSVPSGSGFYTDTQYF
TRBV6-1,NA,TRBJ2-3,few,TGTGCCAGCAGGAGGGGGGTCGGGGGCACAGATACGCAGTATTTT,CASRRGVGGTDTQYF
TRBV20-1,TRBD1,TRBJ2-1,many,TGCAGTGCAGGGGGGGGGACAGGGAGAGGCGATGAGCAGTTCTTC,CSAGGGTGRGDEQFF
TRBV28,TRBD1,TRBJ1-2,many,TGTGCCAGCAGGACGGGACAGCCGCGGGGCTACACCTTC,CASRTGQPRGYTF
TRBV10-3,TRBD2,TRBJ2-1,NA,TGTGCCATCAGTGAAGGAGCGGGAGCGTACAATGAGCAGTTCTTC,CAISEGAGAYNEQFF
TRBV20-1,TRBD2,TRBJ2-3,many,TGCAGTGCTACTAGCGGACCTTTCACAGATACGCAGTATTTT,CSATSGPFTDTQYF
TRBV12-3/TRBV12-4,NA,TRBJ2-1,many,TGTGCCAGCAGTTTAACCCACGGGGCGACCTACAATGAGCAGTTCTTC,CASSLTHGATYNEQFF
TRBV29-1,NA,TRBJ1-4,NA,TGCAGCGTCAGATCGAGGGAAAGCGGTGAAAAACTGTTTTTT,CSVRSRESGEKLFF
TRBV5-1,NA,TRBJ2-2,few,TGCGCCAGCCGGACTTCGGCAGGCACCGGGGAGCTGTTTTTT,CASRTSAGTGELFF
TRBV13,NA,TRBJ1-4,few,TGTGCCAGCAGCTCCAGAGCCGAGCCGGGTTATAATGAAAAACTGTTTTTT,CASSSRAEPGYNEKLFF
TRBV28,NA,TRBJ2-1,many,TGTGCCAGCAGTTCCATCCAGATTTACAATGAGCAGTTCTTC,CASSSIQIYNEQFF
TRBV7-9,TRBD2,TRBJ2-1,many,TGTGCCAGCAGCTTAGTAGTCGACCCGGGACTAGCGGGAGCAGGTGAGCAGTTCTTC,CASSLVVDPGLAGAGEQFF
TRBV6-2/TRBV6-3,NA,TRBJ2-1,few,TGTGCCAGCCAAATTTCCCTATTTTTCAATGAGCAGTTCTTC,CASQISLFFNEQFF
TRBV28,TRBD2,TRBJ2-1,NA,TGTGCCAGCAGCTCCGCGAGGGCTCTAGCGGGATCCAATGAGCAGTTCTTC,CASSSARALAGSNEQFF
TRBV24-1,NA,TRBJ2-2,few,TGTGCCACCAGTGACCACAGGACGACCGGGGAGCTGTTTTTT,CATSDHRTTGELFF
TRBV19,TRBD2,TRBJ2-3,few,TGTGCCAGTAGTACCCTTCTAGCGGTGCCCACAGATACGCAGTATTTT,CASSTLLAVPTDTQYF
TRBV20-1,NA,TRBJ2-3,many,TGCAGTGCTAGGCCAAGGAGGGCGAACACAGATACGCAGTATTTT,CSARPRRANTDTQYF
TRBV12-3/TRBV12-4,NA,TRBJ2-2,many,TGTGCCAGCAGTTTGAAGGGCAGTCACAGCGCTAGGAACACCGGGGAGCTGTTTTTT,CASSLKGSHSARNTGELFF
TRBV19,TRBD1,TRBJ1-2,NA,TGTGCCAGTAGTCTTCAGTCCCGGGACAGGGGCACTAACTATGGCTACACCTTC,CASSLQSRDRGTNYGYTF
TRBV29-1,TRBD1,TRBJ1-1,many,TGCAGCGTTGACACCGGGACAGGTGAAGCTTTCTTT,CSVDTGTGEAFF
TRBV6-1,NA,TRBJ1-1,many,TGTGCCAGCAGTCCACTCGACAGCTCTAACACTGAAGCTTTCTTT,CASSPLDSSNTEAFF
TRBV5-8,NA,TRBJ1-2,many,NA,CASTSAGFNYGYTF
TRBV11-2,NA,TRBJ2-2,many,TGTGCCAGCAGCTTAACGACCGGGGAGCTGTTTTTT,CASSLTTGELFF
TRBV7-3,NA,TRBJ2-5,many,TGTGCCAGCAGCCCAAGGCCGAGGGGGACCCAGTACTTC,CASSPRPRGTQYF